Described below is a single T cell receptor beta chain sequence and its context. The antigen remains undetermined. These data belong to a study of cytomegalovirus exposure and HLA in healthy donors. Whole-study context: There were 100 million to 130 million unique TCR beta sequences, drawn from roughly 200 million T cells, in an earlier analysis.

Trimming cost V 4 bases and J 1 base, with 8 bases left between them. The germline V gene has CDR1 SGHTA and CDR2 FQGNSA. The CDR3 is 13 amino acids. Study findings and constraints: Highly shared variants forming one cluster were likely a sequencing artifact. The study put 150 or so TCR beta chains on its list as cytomegalovirus-associated.

Vbeta (60) and Jbeta (13) primers were used in the PCR. The method was immunoSEQ multiplex PCR; TCRdb's version includes in-frame clones alone and lacks a portion of them. The table records about 160,000 clones, 77% of them present only once. This clonotype was obtained from a woman aged 25 to 45 in good health and CMV-seronegative. The sequencing input was PBMCs. The rearrangement joins TRBV7-2 to TRBJ2-7; a possible D gene is TRBD1 (6 bases). This CDR3 is CASSWTASYEQYF. CDR3 in DNA: TGTGCCAGCAGCTGGACAGCTTCCTACGAGCAGTACTTC.